This T cell receptor (beta chain) appears in the sequencing data of a study of vaccination and CD4 T cells after COVID-19. Researchers used the Oncomine TCR Beta short-read assay to sequence DNA from cultured CD4+ T cells. TCRdb passed the PCR reads through MiXCR, listing each CDR3 protein once. The sample carries about 24,000 distinct CDR3 sequences, around 62% recorded once. In its sample, this clonotype was seen a few times. What it binds is unknown. Regarding treatment: roughly 11-day PBMC culture with coronavirus spike peptide pools or control peptides (ViraFEST assay). V was trimmed by 3 bases and J by 7 bases, leaving 6 bases between them. This CDR3 has 11 residues. Germline CDR1 reads MNHEY; CDR2 reads SMNVEV (reference sequence).

This chain uses TRBV27 with TRBJ2-5, with no clear D. Input material: CD4+ T cells from blood, cultured in vitro. This receptor was taken from a human donor who had recovered from COVID-19. CDR3 DNA sequence: TGTGCCAGCAGTTTGGGGTGGACCCAGTACTTC. Translation: CASSLGWTQYF.